The 30 T cell receptor beta chains presented below share a single source sample, sequenced in a study of identical twins. TCRdb passed the 5' RACE reads through MiXCR, listing each CDR3 protein once. The repertoire has nearly 900,000 distinct CDR3 sequences, more than 9% of them found once; the top ten carry around 1.5%. This same sample was also part of a study on yellow fever vaccine responses in identical twins.

Sequencing input: PBMCs. Receptors were obtained from a woman aged 18-29 years in good health.

This clonotype was found many times. The chain combines TRBV20-1 with TRBJ2-1; 11 bases map to TRBD2. The CDR3 is 14 amino acids. V shed 6 bases and J 5 bases; nucleotides not matched to a gene: 6. Germline-derived CDR1 and CDR2 are DFQATT and SNEGSKA (reference sequence). The CDR3 region has the DNA TGCAGTGCACCGGGACTAGCGGACCACAATGAGCAGTTCTTC. Amino acid sequence: CSAPGLADHNEQFF.

This rearrangement joins TRBV20-1 to TRBJ2-1; tentative D call: TRBD2 (6 bases). The germline gives CDR1 DFQATT, CDR2 SNEGSKA (reference sequence). The CDR3 has 14 amino acids. V lost 5 bases and J lost 4, with 15 bases in between. DNA for the CDR3: TGCAGTGCTGGACTTCGCGGGGTGTACAATGAGCAGTTCTTC. Amino acid sequence: CSAGLRGVYNEQFF.

The chain links TRBV6-1 to TRBJ2-3, with D unresolved. Looked up from germline, CDR1 is MNHNS and CDR2 is SASEGT. The CDR3 length is 12 residues. The V gene lost 7 bases and the J gene lost 3 bases, with 8 bases spanning the gap. The CDR3 DNA is TGTGCCAGCATTATGGGTACAGATACGCAGTATTTT. This gives the protein CASIMGTDTQYF.

The chain joins TRBV5-5 to TRBJ2-1; 10 bases map to TRBD2. Per the germline V gene, CDR1 is SGHKS and CDR2 is YYEKEE (reference sequence). CDR3 length equals 15 residues. J lost 3 bases, V lost 4 bases, and 4 bases had no gene match. This CDR3 is CASSPRLAGYNEQFF. The CDR3 DNA follows: TGTGCCAGCAGCCCCAGACTAGCGGGCTACAATGAGCAGTTCTTC.

The chain recombines TRBV19 with TRBJ1-1; possibly TRBD1 for D (6 bases). Trimming removed 3 bases from V and 1 base from J, with 12 bases in between. CDR3 length: 15 residues. Germline V gives CDR1 LNHDA, CDR2 SQIVND (reference sequence). The CDR3 loop is CASSMVRGKNTEAFF. CDR3 coding DNA: TGTGCCAGTAGTATGGTCAGGGGAAAGAACACTGAAGCTTTCTTT.

This clonotype has a single count. This rearrangement joins TRBV7-9 to TRBJ2-7; D is perhaps TRBD2 (6 bases). Trimming removed 1 base at V and 6 bases at J, with 10 bases between. The germline CDR1 and CDR2 sequences are SEHNR and FQNEAQ (reference sequence). CDR3 length: 13 amino acids. The CDR3 DNA sequence: TGTGCCAGCAGCTTAGAGGGACTCCTCGAGCAGTACTTC. Protein product: CASSLEGLLEQYF. Filled out from reference TRBV7-9 and TRBJ2-7, the complete variable domain reads DTGVSQNPRHKITKRGQNVTFRCDPISEHNRLYWYRQTLGQGPEFLTYFQNEAQLEKSRLLSDRFSAERPKGSFSTLEIQRTEQGDSAMYLCASSLEGLLEQYFGPGTRLTVT.

This chain connects TRBV11-2 to TRBJ2-1; 7 bases line up with TRBD2. The V and J ends lost 0 bases and 4 bases, in that order; junction bases with no gene match: 9. The CDR3 contains 17 residues. Germline V CDR1 and CDR2: SGHAT, FQNNGV. The DNA of the CDR3 is TGTGCCAGCAGCTTAGAGGTCGCTAGCGGAGCATACAATGAGCAGTTCTTC. Amino acids: CASSLEVASGAYNEQFF.

This clonotype showed up just a few times. V usage is TRBV15 and J usage is TRBJ2-1, with a possible D match to TRBD2 (6 bases). CDR1 is LNHNV, CDR2 YYDKDF, per germline (reference sequence). This CDR3 region has 15 residues. The V end was cut by 4 bases, the J end by 15 bases, with 25 bases between. CDR3: CATSTLISGTADLFF. The DNA of the CDR3 is TGTGCCACCAGCACCTTAATTAGCGGCACCGCGGATTTGTTCTTC.

The chain carries TRBV21-1 and TRBJ2-4; the table assigns TRBD2, which was not confirmed against the DNA. TRBV21-1 is shown as a pseudogene. The CDR3 is made up of 22 amino acids. The DNA of the CDR3 is TGTGCCAGCAGCAAAGTTTTTCCCACTAGCGGGAGGGCCACGGGGGCCAAAAACATTCAGTACTTC. Translated: CASSKVFPTSGRATGAKNIQYF.

J is TRBJ2-3 and V is TRBV12-3 or TRBV12-4; 10 bases align to TRBD2. V trimming: 5 bases; J trimming: 5 bases; junction bases outside the gene matches: 7. This CDR3 is 15 amino acids long. The CDR3 DNA is TGTGCCAGCAGTCCTAGCGGGAGAGGGTTAGATACGCAGTATTTT. Translating it yields CASSPSGRGLDTQYF.

The chain links TRBV20-1 to TRBJ2-1; 9 bases agree with TRBD1. The CDR3 is 14 residues long. The junction had 8 bases not matched to a gene; V was cut back by 5 bases and J by 6 bases. Germline lookup yields CDR1 DFQATT and CDR2 SNEGSKA (reference sequence). CDR3 amino acids: CSAPRGQGFNEQFF. The CDR3 DNA reads TGCAGTGCTCCCCGGGGACAGGGCTTCAATGAGCAGTTCTTC.

In this sample, this clonotype turned up many times. The rearrangement uses TRBV11-3 and TRBJ2-1, with TRBD2 identical over 11 bases. The CDR3 has 15 residues. The V segment lost 5 bases and the J segment 3 bases; nucleotides outside the gene matches: 3. The germline gives CDR1 SGHNT, CDR2 YENEEA. CDR3 DNA: TGTGCCAGCAGCCTGACTAGCGGGATCTACAATGAGCAGTTCTTC. Its translation is CASSLTSGIYNEQFF.

This clonotype appeared a few times. This sequence joins TRBV20-1 and TRBJ2-1, with 11 bases identical to TRBD2. CDR3 length equals 14 residues. V lost 6 bases and J lost 8; bases outside the gene matches: 9. Germline CDR1 and CDR2: DFQATT and SNEGSKA (reference sequence). CDR3 loop: CSASTSGTTDEQFF. As DNA, the CDR3 is TGCAGTGCCTCGACTAGCGGGACGACTGATGAGCAGTTCTTC.

This chain joins TRBV5-1 and TRBJ2-3; D is perhaps TRBD2 (7 bases). The ends were cut back, 0 bases at V and 8 bases at J, with 13 bases in the middle. The CDR3 extends over 14 amino acids. CDR1 is SGHRS, CDR2 YFSETQ, per germline. CDR3: CASSLDGGGGTQYF. CDR3 nucleotides: TGCGCCAGCAGCTTGGATGGGGGGGGCGGTACGCAGTATTTT.

Many counts were recorded for this clonotype. This CDR3 is CASSQVRHLTGELFF. In DNA form, the CDR3 reads TGCGCCAGCAGCCAAGTTCGACACCTCACCGGGGAGCTGTTTTTT. V and J are TRBV4-1 and TRBJ2-2; D gene ambiguous. The CDR3 consists of 15 residues. V lost 1 base, J lost 4 bases, and 10 bases lay in between. Looked up from germline, CDR1 is MGHRA and CDR2 is YSYEKL.

The rearrangement uses TRBV19 and TRBJ2-1; 9 nucleotides agree with TRBD1. Germline trimming cut 3 bases from V and 1 base from J; bases unmatched to any gene: 4. Germline values: CDR1 LNHDA, CDR2 SQIVND (reference sequence). The CDR3 runs 16 residues. The CDR3 spells CASSITGGRSYNEQFF. The DNA of the CDR3 is TGTGCCAGTAGTATCACAGGGGGCAGGTCCTACAATGAGCAGTTCTTC.

The rearrangement joins TRBV20-1 to TRBJ2-7; the D gene is possibly TRBD1 (6 bases). The CDR3 covers 12 residues. Germline V gene sequence: CDR1 DFQATT, CDR2 SNEGSKA (reference sequence). V was trimmed by 6 bases and J by 2 bases, leaving 11 bases between them. The CDR3 reads CSARDRPYEQYF. The CDR3 bases are TGCAGTGCCCGCGACAGGCCCTACGAGCAGTACTTC.

This clonotype was recorded a few times. The chain links TRBV19 to TRBJ2-7, with 7 bases fitting TRBD1. Germline V gives CDR1 LNHDA, CDR2 SQIVND (reference sequence). Trimming removed 5 bases from V and 6 bases from J; junction bases left unmatched: 7. The CDR3 totals 13 residues. CDR3 loop: CASSPRGGGEQYF. The CDR3 DNA is TGTGCCAGTAGTCCTCGAGGGGGCGGCGAGCAGTACTTC.

This clonotype was recorded a few times. The chain links TRBV6-5 to TRBJ2-5; 10 nucleotides agree with TRBD1. Germline CDR1 reads MNHEY; CDR2 reads SVGAGI. Trimming at V came to 2 bases and at J to 5 bases, leaving 2 bases not matched to a gene. The CDR3 has 14 residues. DNA of the CDR3: TGTGCCAGCAGTTACGGGACAGGGGAGGAGACCCAGTACTTC. Its translation is CASSYGTGEETQYF.

The CDR3 protein is CASSLTTGGTYEQYV. CDR3 sequence (DNA): TGCGCCAGCAGCCTAACGACAGGGGGGACCTACGAGCAGTACGTC. The V gene is TRBV4-1, the J gene TRBJ2-7; 9 bases align to TRBD1. This CDR3 contains 15 residues. Germline-derived CDR1 and CDR2 are MGHRA and YSYEKL. The ends lost 4 bases at V and 2 bases at J; junction bases unmatched: 6.

This clonotype appeared a few times. This chain connects TRBV20-1 to TRBJ2-1, with 11 bases matching TRBD2. V shed 1 base and J 0 bases; nucleotides not matched to a gene: 8. Looked up from germline, CDR1 is DFQATT and CDR2 is SNEGSKA (reference sequence). There are 18 residues in the CDR3. CDR3 sequence: CSARVWLAGGSSYNEQFF. The CDR3 nucleotides are TGCAGTGCTAGAGTATGGCTAGCGGGGGGCAGCTCCTACAATGAGCAGTTCTTC.

This clonotype was detected ten times or more. J is TRBJ2-7 and V is TRBV29-1; 10 bases are shared with TRBD1. The germline V gene has CDR1 SQVTM and CDR2 ANQGSEA. The J segment lost 3 bases and the V segment lost 4 bases, leaving 3 bases of the junction unmatched. The CDR3 is 13 amino acids. As DNA, the CDR3 is TGCAGCGTTGTCTGGACAGGGGGCTACGAGCAGTACTTC. It codes for CSVVWTGGYEQYF.

This chain joins TRBV2 and TRBJ2-7, with 7 nucleotides matching TRBD2. The germline V gene encodes CDR1 SNHLY and CDR2 FYNNEI. V lost 7 bases to trimming and J lost 1 base; unmatched junction nucleotides: 10. This CDR3 has 15 amino acids. The CDR3 DNA reads TGTGCCAGCAAATACGGGCTAGCGGCTTCCTACGAGCAGTACTTC. This codes for CASKYGLAASYEQYF.

This clonotype was seen a handful of times. The rearrangement joins TRBV4-2 to TRBJ2-5, with D possibly matching TRBD2 (5 bases). The CDR3 consists of 15 residues. Between the trimmed V and J ends, which lost 0 bases and 3 bases, there was a span of 11 bases. The germline V gene has CDR1 LGHNA and CDR2 YNFKEQ. The CDR3 sequence is CASSQEGLPEETQYF. The CDR3, as DNA: TGTGCCAGCAGCCAAGAAGGACTTCCTGAAGAGACCCAGTACTTC.

This chain uses TRBV5-1 with TRBJ2-3; D unclear. CDR3 length: 13 amino acids. Trimming left V 5 bases short and J 6 bases short, with 13 bases between. Germline values: CDR1 SGHRS, CDR2 YFSETQ. Written as DNA, the CDR3 is TGCGCCAGCAGGGAAACTGTGGGGGATACGCAGTATTTT. Translating it yields CASRETVGDTQYF.

The V call is TRBV4-1, the J call TRBJ2-7, with 9 bases that match TRBD2. The length of the CDR3 is 15 residues. The V gene's germline CDR1 is MGHRA and CDR2 YSYEKL. The V gene end was trimmed by 2 bases and the J gene end by 3 bases; junction bases not matched to a gene: 5. The CDR3 sequence is CASSQSLAGYYEQYF. The CDR3 nucleotides are TGCGCCAGCAGCCAAAGTCTAGCGGGGTACTACGAGCAGTACTTC.

The V call is TRBV18, the J call TRBJ2-1; perhaps TRBD2 as D (5 bases). Trimming stripped 6 bases from V and 5 bases from J, with 11 bases between. This CDR3 has 13 residues. Germline V gives CDR1 KGHSH, CDR2 LQKENI. This CDR3 reads CASSPTRDNEQFF. Here the CDR3 DNA reads TGTGCCAGCTCTCCAACTAGAGACAATGAGCAGTTCTTC.

The sample holds a few counts of this clonotype. The rearrangement links TRBV9 to TRBJ2-1, with D perhaps TRBD2 (6 bases). The CDR3 is 15 residues long. The V end was cut by 0 bases, the J end by 7 bases, with 14 bases between. The germline V gene encodes CDR1 SGDLS and CDR2 YYNGEE. The CDR3 sequence is CASSVEAFRGNEQFF. The CDR3 DNA reads as TGTGCCAGCAGCGTAGAGGCCTTTCGGGGGAATGAGCAGTTCTTC.

The table lists this clonotype with a few counts. This chain links TRBV12-3 or TRBV12-4 with TRBJ1-1; D unclear. The CDR3 loop spans 11 amino acids. V lost 1 base to trimming and J lost 9 bases, with 6 bases between them. The CDR3 reads CASSLGRQAFF. In DNA, the CDR3 is TGTGCCAGCAGTTTAGGTAGACAAGCTTTCTTT.

The chain carries TRBV19 and TRBJ2-4; no definite D call. The V end was cut by 1 base, the J end by 2 bases, with 18 bases between. The CDR3 length is 18 residues. CDR1 is LNHDA, CDR2 SQIVND, per germline (reference sequence). DNA of the CDR3: TGTGCCAGTAGTATAGTTAGAGCCAGAGTAACCACCAAAAACATTCAGTACTTC. Encoded protein: CASSIVRARVTTKNIQYF.